These T cell receptor beta chains were read from a single sample in a study of T cells in Graves' hyperthyroidism and ophthalmopathy. TCRdb reprocessed the multiplex PCR reads via MiXCR and lists one record per CDR3 protein. This sample has roughly 840,000 distinct CDR3 sequences, with roughly 40% found just once. Sample: blood. All receptors derive from a man aged 18 to 30 with Graves' hyperthyroidism. CDR3s leave out the opening cysteine and the closing phenylalanine or tryptophan. The D gene is left open where the match is weak.

j_call,d_call,v_call,cdr3_aa
TRBJ1-1,.,TRBV12-3/TRBV12-4,ASRFGGTEAF
TRBJ1-3,.,TRBV7-9,ASSQHRDEWENTIY
TRBJ1-2,.,TRBV10-1,ASSATGAVGYT
TRBJ2-7,.,TRBV9,ASSTAQGYEQY
TRBJ2-7,.,TRBV2,ASMGSWKY
TRBJ1-2,.,TRBV2,ASSVGGAGYGYT
TRBJ1-4,TRBD1,TRBV6-1,AARDSYEKLF
TRBJ1-1,.,TRBV10-3,APSGDLNTEAF
TRBJ1-2,TRBD1,TRBV19,ASTPSQGGYGYT
TRBJ2-7,TRBD1,TRBV10-3,AISESDGTGLYEQY
TRBJ1-5,.,TRBV12-3/TRBV12-4,ASRDGIRAFIDQPQH
TRBJ2-7,.,TRBV9,ASSVGGEQY
TRBJ1-3,.,TRBV4-3,ASSQDGRGTGNTIY
TRBJ2-7,.,TRBV2,ASTGTGTFRPYEQY
TRBJ2-2,.,TRBV2,ASSEGAGTGELF
.,.,TRBV7-2,ASSPVLNEQF